This T cell receptor (beta chain) was retrieved from a study of blood T cell repertoires in COVID-19. Profiling relied on immunoSEQ multiplex PCR, and the TCRdb table lists in-frame clones only, not all of them. The sample has under 250,000 clones; about 90% are singletons. The receptor was derived from a man aged 80 or over with acute or convalescent COVID-19. Specimen: peripheral blood.

The CDR3 spells CASSNRLAGPTDTQYF. The CDR3 DNA reads as TGCGCCAGCAGCAACAGACTAGCGGGACCCACAGATACGCAGTATTTT. This chain uses TRBV5-1 with TRBJ2-3; 11 nucleotides align to TRBD2. The germline gives CDR1 SGHRS, CDR2 YFSETQ. The ends lost 4 bases at V and 2 bases at J; junction bases unmatched: 6. The CDR3 is 16 residues long.